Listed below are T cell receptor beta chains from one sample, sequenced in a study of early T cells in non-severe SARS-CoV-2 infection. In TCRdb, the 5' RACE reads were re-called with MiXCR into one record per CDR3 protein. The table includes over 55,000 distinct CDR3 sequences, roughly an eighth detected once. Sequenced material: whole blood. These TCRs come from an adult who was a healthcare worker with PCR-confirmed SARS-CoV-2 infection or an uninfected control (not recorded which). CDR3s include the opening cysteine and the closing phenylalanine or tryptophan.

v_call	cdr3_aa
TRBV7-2	CASSLDRAGEQFF
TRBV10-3	CAISEFPTVSF
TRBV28	CASRGGTVTEAFF
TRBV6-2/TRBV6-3	CASSDGPPNRHEQYF
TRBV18	CASSPLGTGGNTEAFF
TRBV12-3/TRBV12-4	CASSLNSGGEAFF
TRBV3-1	CASSQLDRGHGYTF
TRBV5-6	CASSRPSGINEQFF
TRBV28	CASSSASSQTEAFF
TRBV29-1	CSAGTGDHEQFF
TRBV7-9	CASSPLVGQGDSYNEQFF
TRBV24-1	CATSDSGLGEQETQYF
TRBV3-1	CASSHRGTFSYNEQFF
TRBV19	CASGGWVPTGELFF
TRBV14	CASSQTLGGGSWYEQYF
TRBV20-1	CSARDLTKKRETQYF
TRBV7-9	CASSLSRTGSTEAFF
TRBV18	CASSPSGEGQPQHF
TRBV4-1	CASTSEAGTTDTQYF
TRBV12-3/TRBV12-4	CASSPTRGHRPGNEQFF
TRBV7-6	CASSLGRTPKETQYF
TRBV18	CASSPGTGPNEQYF
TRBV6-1	CASRGQAHSNQPQHF
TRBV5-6	CASSLYGRGQPQHF
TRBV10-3	CAIGFSEETQYF
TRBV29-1	CSVPWGQYGYTF
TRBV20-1	CSARWTAREQYF
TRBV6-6	CASWTGEIRVTQYF
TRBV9	CASSVLPDSNQPQHF
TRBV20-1	CSARASGFFYNEQFF
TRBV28	CASSPGGRNYGYTF
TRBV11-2	CASSKLAREQFF
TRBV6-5	CASSLSGGYGYTF
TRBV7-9	CASSSAGTGGVSYEQYF
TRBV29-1	CSVDRAPNTEAFF
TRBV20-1	CSAPGAATDTQYF
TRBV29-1	CSAGMAGPKTHGYTF
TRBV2	CASSEAWEQYF
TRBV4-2	CASSQDSAKNYGYTF
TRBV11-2	CASSLTPSGRSF